This paragraph covers one T cell receptor beta chain sequence. The clone's antigen remains unknown. No base qualities exist here, and no much larger clone lies one base off it. Using the deep immunoSEQ assay, TCR CDR3 regions were amplified from genomic DNA by multiplex PCR. For each cell subset, the extracted genomic DNA was distributed evenly across all wells of several immunoSEQ 96-well plates, and each plate served as one replicate. For sorted subsets, around 0.2 ug of genomic DNA, equivalent to around 29,000 T cell genomes, went into each replicate PCR. Purified libraries were quantified with a Qubit 3.0 fluorometer, sized on a Bioanalyzer 2100, and re-quantified with the KAPA Library Quantification kit. Every immunoSEQ 96-well plate was sequenced on a dedicated single-read 150-cycle Illumina NextSeq 550 flow cell. Per the authors' processing: Because the immunoSEQ output included only junctional sequences and no quality scores, the filtering could not be the same as the filtering used for full-length reads. Sequences were annotated with PyIR, a Python wrapper for IgBLAST v1.9, using IMGT germline references to assign V/J genes and CDR3. Any read was removed if the V/J assignment was weak (E-value above 1e-6), the CDR3 was missing, or the read contained stop codons, out-of-frame junctions, or ambiguous translated residues. V3J clonotypes were defined as sequences sharing the same inferred V gene, J gene, and CDR3 amino acid sequence. The percentage overlap between two repertoires was calculated by dividing the number of shared unique clonotypes by the size of the smaller repertoire. Three approaches were used to assess repertoire richness: RTK rarefaction, the Chao1 estimator, and Recon v2.1 estimates of unobserved clonotypes. For all TCRbeta clonotypes obtained by the gDNA method from a few donors, generation probabilities were computed with OLGA. TCRdb provides this immuneACCESS table in a form limited to in-frame rearrangements. Some clones are lacking; in checked studies, under half of them reflect an unresolved V gene, and why the rest are absent is not known. V and J calls and clone size come straight from that table; D and trimming were deduced from the DNA. The sample table lists 2.5 million or so clones, 85% to 95% of them with a count of one. About 0.13% of the sample is held by the ten biggest clonotypes.

As encoded in the germline V gene, CDR1 is SQVTM while CDR2 is ANQGSEA. The CDR3, from cysteine to phenylalanine, totals 14 residues. CDR3 DNA is the only sequence kept; it has 42 bases, read in frame from the first base. V ends up 0 bases short and J 5 bases short, with an unmatched junction base count of 5. The sample belongs to a study of shared clonotypes between healthy human individuals (dated by TCRdb to 2018 to 2021). Regarding the complete study: The cohort comprised a couple of women and a few men aged 18 to 49 years. Leukapheresis yielded between about 0.9 and 8.9 billion PBMCs per donor. To estimate repertoire size and how much clonotype sharing occurs between individuals, the study deeply sequenced the blood TCR repertoires of several healthy adults. To increase sequencing depth and limit assay-specific biases, TCR repertoire library preparation and sequencing were carried out by different laboratories using diverse techniques. For each donor, CD4 naive and CD4 memory were each given three plates, CD8 naive was given two plates, and CD8 memory was given one plate. Broad study findings and their caveats: Larger estimated clonotype richness was generally found for naive subsets than for memory subsets. Pairwise subsampling led to the expectation that sequencing depth would affect the degree of clonotype sharing among donors. Clonotypes shared by all four sorted-subset donors showed higher generation probabilities than non-shared clonotypes. Because the study included a small number of donors, the genetic and exposure-history diversity represented was limited. Rarefaction of sorted-subset datasets indicated incomplete sequencing despite the large sequencing depth. Sampling was restricted to blood, and TCR repertoires in tissue are likely to differ from TCR repertoires in blood. About 5% of naive CD4, 3.5% of naive CD8, about 2.5% of memory CD4, and 0.35% to 0.4% of memory CD8 clonotypes were shared across a few donors.

The donors were healthy, HIV-negative adults with no recently reported acute infections or vaccinations. Every donor was a Caucasian adult living in Nashville, Tennessee, USA. CD4+ T cells were enriched through magnetic negative selection, after which naive cells were positively selected on CD45RA and the remaining negative fraction served as the memory subset. After blood collection by leukapheresis, PBMCs were isolated using Ficoll-Histopaque density gradient centrifugation and then cryopreserved in the vapor phase of liquid nitrogen. Analytical flow cytometry was used to check the purity and quantity of every magnetically sorted T cell population. Genomic DNA was isolated from every sorted fraction and measured by UV absorbance on a Nanodrop 2000c.

The clonotype was recovered from a man aged 18 to 30 in good health. The rearranged chain carries TRBV29-1 and TRBJ1-2; the central 8 bases match TRBD1. The sequenced sample consisted of naive CD4+ T cells sorted from blood. Per the publication, the cell subset or site label means: CD45RA+ positively selected. The CDR3 corresponds to CSVEEGQGGYGYTF. The sequence in DNA is TGCAGCGTTGAAGAAGGACAGGGAGGATATGGCTACACCTTC.